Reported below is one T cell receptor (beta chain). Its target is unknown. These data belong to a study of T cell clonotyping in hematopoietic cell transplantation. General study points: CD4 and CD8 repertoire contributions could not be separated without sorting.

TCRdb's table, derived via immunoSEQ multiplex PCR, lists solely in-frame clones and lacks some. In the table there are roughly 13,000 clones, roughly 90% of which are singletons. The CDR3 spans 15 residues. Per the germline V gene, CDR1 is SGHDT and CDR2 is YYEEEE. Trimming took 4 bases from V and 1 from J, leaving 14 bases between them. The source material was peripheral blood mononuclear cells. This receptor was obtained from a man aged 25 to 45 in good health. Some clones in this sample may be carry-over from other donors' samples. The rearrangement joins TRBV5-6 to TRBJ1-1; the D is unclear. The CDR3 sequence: CASSPDLQRNTEAFF. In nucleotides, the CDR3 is TGTGCCAGCAGCCCGGACTTACAGAGGAACACTGAAGCTTTCTTT.